This T cell receptor (beta chain) was retrieved from a study of blood T cell repertoires in COVID-19. Study at large: Sources were T cells, B-cell-depleted T cells, or PBMCs; the material itself was cDNA or gDNA.

As regards this clone: Other DNA variants within this sample encode the same CDR3.

This table comes from immunoSEQ multiplex PCR, and its TCRdb copy is limited to in-frame clones, with some not included. The data contain around 270,000 clones, over 75% of them singletons. Sequencing was done on a sample of peripheral blood. The TCR comes from a human donor with COVID-19, enrolled during active disease. The donor label of this sample is uncertain.

The CDR3 loop is CASSIGRTYNEQFF. CDR3 nucleotide sequence: TGTGCCAGTAGTATCGGGAGAACCTACAATGAGCAGTTCTTC. The chain has TRBV19 and TRBJ2-1; TRBD2 might be the D (6 bases). The germline V gene has CDR1 LNHDA and CDR2 SQIVND (reference sequence). V lost 3 bases, J lost 2 bases, and 8 bases lay in between. CDR3 length: 14 amino acids. The full variable domain, in which reference TRBV19 and TRBJ2-1 provide the parts outside the CDR3, is DGGITQSPKYLFRKEGQNVTLSCEQNLNHDAMYWYRQDPGQGLRLIYYSQIVNDFQKGDIAEGYSVSREKKESFPLTVTSAQKNPTAFYLCASSIGRTYNEQFFGPGTRLTVL.